A single sample gave rise to the 6 T cell receptor beta chains below, sequenced in a study of Graves' ophthalmopathy and Graves' hyperthyroidism. Amplification from RNA transcripts yielded the TCR beta CDR3 regions. A first-round RT-PCR used HTBI primers, followed by a second-round multiplex PCR. MiXCR, applied by TCRdb to the multiplex PCR reads, yields one record per CDR3 protein. In the table there are about 220,000 distinct CDR3 sequences, about 22% of which are singletons. The material sequenced was peripheral blood. These receptors all stem from a woman aged 50 to 60 with Graves' ophthalmopathy.

This clonotype has at least ten counts. V and J are TRBV6-1 and TRBJ2-5; D possibly uses TRBD1 or TRBD2 (5 bases each). This CDR3 region has 13 residues. Trimming took off 6 bases at V and 9 bases at J, with 17 bases between the two ends. Per the germline V gene, CDR1 is MNHNS and CDR2 is SASEGT. CDR3: CASRRRDLRSQYF. DNA for the CDR3: TGTGCCAGCAGACGCCGGGACCTAAGGTCCCAGTACTTC.

This clonotype was detected ten times or more. CDR3 DNA sequence: TGTGCCAGCAGTGAAGAGGGGGGCATCAGGCGGGCTATTCAAGAGACCCAGTACTTC. Its protein is CASSEEGGIRRAIQETQYF. J is TRBJ2-5 and V is TRBV25-1; possibly TRBD1 or TRBD2 for D (6 bases each). CDR1 is MGHDK and CDR2 is SYGVNS in the germline V gene. V lost 2 bases and J 2 bases, leaving 24 bases between the germline ends. The length of the CDR3 is 19 residues.

In this sample, this clonotype turned up many times. This chain joins TRBV7-8 and TRBJ2-7, with D unclear. Germline CDR1 reads SGHVS; CDR2 reads FQNEAQ. Trimming took 5 bases from V and 1 from J, leaving 12 bases between them. This CDR3 is built from 14 residues. This CDR3 reads CASSPETRSYEQYF. The CDR3 bases are TGTGCCAGCAGCCCCGAAACGAGGTCCTACGAGCAGTACTTC.

The rearrangement uses TRBV7-2 and TRBJ1-5; D gene uncertain. This CDR3 is 15 amino acids long. V was clipped by 2 bases and J by 6 bases, with 14 bases between them. The germline V gene encodes CDR1 SGHTA and CDR2 FQGNSA. The CDR3 nucleotides read TGTGCCAGCAGCTTATATACCTCCGCGAGTCAGCCCCAGCATTTT. It specifies CASSLYTSASQPQHF.

This clonotype was picked up many times. The chain combines TRBV12-3 or TRBV12-4 with TRBJ1-6; TRBD1 agrees at 9 bases. The ends lost 5 bases at V and 9 bases at J; junction bases unmatched: 14. The CDR3 totals 17 residues. This CDR3 is CASSQGVDRGPFSPLHF. The CDR3 DNA reads as TGTGCCAGCAGTCAGGGGGTGGACAGGGGCCCCTTTTCACCCCTCCACTTT.

There are many counts of this clonotype. The V call is TRBV11-1, the J call TRBJ2-2; 11 bases are a match to TRBD2. Trimming at V came to 4 bases and at J to 3 bases, leaving 7 bases not matched to a gene. The CDR3 extends over 17 amino acids. CDR1 SGHAT and CDR2 FQDESV come from the germline V gene (reference sequence). The CDR3 sequence: CASSSGLAGPHTGELFF. DNA of the CDR3: TGTGCCAGCAGCTCCGGACTAGCGGGCCCTCACACCGGGGAGCTGTTTTTT.